Here is one T cell receptor (beta chain) with its context. The antigen remains undetermined. The data belong to a study of T cell responses to AZD1222 COVID-19 vaccine. Study outcomes and limitations: Only after the peak T cell response were repertoires sampled. Spike-specific TCRs gained breadth and depth after people received two AZD1222 doses. Variant regions that are unmutated are reportedly the target of nearly half of spike-specific TCRs.

Clones were read by immunoSEQ multiplex PCR, and TCRdb kept only the in-frame ones, dropping some. This table holds 100,000 to 150,000 clones, around 94% found once. In germline, CDR1 is SGHAT, CDR2 FQNNGV. The CDR3 loop spans 18 amino acids. V shed 5 bases, J shed 2 bases, and the junction held 16 bases outside the gene matches. The sequencing here drew on peripheral blood, taken on day 0 of AZD1222 vaccination. The chain carries TRBV11-2 and TRBJ2-7; 9 nucleotides line up with TRBD2. The sequence came from an adult in good health. CDR3 in DNA: TGTGCCAGCAGCCCTGGTAATCGACTAGCGGATGTCGCCTACGAGCAGTACTTC. Amino acid sequence: CASSPGNRLADVAYEQYF.